Below, 26 T cell receptor beta chains from the same sample are listed, as sequenced in a study of cytotoxic CD8 clonotypes in ibrutinib-treated CLL. The protocol was immunoSEQ multiplex PCR, while the TCRdb copy is restricted to in-frame clones and leaves out a portion. The sample shows tens of thousands of clones, over 60% of them seen only once. Sequencing was performed on PBMCs, taken after 24 months of ibrutinib treatment. Source of these receptors: a human donor with chronic lymphocytic leukemia.

This chain uses TRBV2 with TRBJ2-1, with a weak D call TRBD1 (6 bases). The CDR3 is made up of 13 amino acids. Trimming left V 2 bases short and J 7 bases short, with 9 bases between. Germline CDR1 SNHLY, CDR2 FYNNEI. As DNA, the CDR3 is TGTGCCAGCAGTGAAATTAGGGGGAATGAGCAGTTCTTC. Its protein product is CASSEIRGNEQFF.

This clone has ten or more counts. The CDR3 loop reads CAWRKRSKQSLLETYEQYF. In DNA form, the CDR3 reads TGTGCCTGGAGAAAAAGGTCAAAACAAAGCTTACTCGAGACCTACGAGCAGTACTTC. The chain links TRBV30 to TRBJ2-7; D ambiguous. Germline-derived CDR1 and CDR2 are GTSNPN and SVGIG (reference sequence). The CDR3 consists of 19 residues. Trimming removed 3 bases at V and 2 bases at J, with 29 bases between. The entire variable domain, with the rest obtained from reference TRBV30 and TRBJ2-7, is as follows: SQTIHQWPATLVQPVGSPLSLECTVEGTSNPNLYWYRQAAGRGLQLLFYSVGIGQISSEVPQNLSASRPQDRQFILSSKKLLLSDSGFYLCAWRKRSKQSLLETYEQYFGPGTRLTVT.

The chain has TRBV30 and TRBJ2-3, with D unresolved. The V end was cut by 4 bases, the J end by 5 bases, with 10 bases between. Germline CDR1 reads GTSNPN; CDR2 reads SVGIG (reference sequence). The CDR3 runs 12 residues. CDR3 nucleotide sequence: TGTGCCTGGACAACCCTGGTAGATACGCAGTATTTT. This translates into CAWTTLVDTQYF.

This clone was seen only a few times. The junction differs from germline at one of its ends, possibly a read error. This rearrangement joins TRBV6-5 to TRBJ1-2; TRBD1 agrees at 7 bases. This CDR3 has 13 residues. Germline V gene sequence: CDR1 MNHEY, CDR2 SVGAGI. The CDR3 region is CASSYRVAQGQMF. Written as DNA, the CDR3 is TGTGCCAGCAGTTACAGAGTAGCCCAGGGACAGATGTTC.

The chain carries TRBV2 and TRBJ1-2; D gene unclear. CDR1 and CDR2 (germline): SNHLY, FYNNEI. CDR3 size: 11 residues. V was cut by 6 bases and J by 10 bases, with 12 bases left in between. The CDR3: CASRTRMSYTF. For the CDR3, the DNA is TGTGCCAGCAGGACCAGAATGTCCTACACCTTC.

This clone was detected ten times or more. V and J are TRBV30 and TRBJ1-4, with D unresolved. Between the trimmed V and J ends, which lost 2 bases and 11 bases, there was a span of 9 bases. This CDR3 is built from 11 residues. Germline V gives CDR1 GTSNPN, CDR2 SVGIG (reference sequence). As DNA, the CDR3 is TGTGCCTGGAGTCGGATGGGGAAACTGTTTTTT. It translates to CAWSRMGKLFF.

This clone appeared a few times. The chain has TRBV4-1 and TRBJ2-1; D remains unclear. Per the germline V gene, CDR1 is MGHRA and CDR2 is YSYEKL. The CDR3 sequence is 15 residues long. Deletions cut 2 bases from V and 0 bases from J, with 8 bases between. CDR3 sequence (DNA): TGCGCCAGCAGCCAACTGCAGAGCTCCTACAATGAGCAGTTCTTC. Its protein is CASSQLQSSYNEQFF.

This clone was seen a handful of times. The chain combines TRBV6-1 with TRBJ2-7; no clear D. The CDR3 loop spans 11 amino acids. Trimming stripped 5 bases from V and 1 base from J, with 3 bases between. Germline-derived CDR1 and CDR2 are MNHNS and SASEGT. CDR3 amino acids: CASSQSYEQYF. The DNA of the CDR3 is TGTGCCAGCAGTCAGTCCTACGAGCAGTACTTC.

The genes are TRBV7-3 and TRBJ2-1; 8 nucleotides line up with TRBD2. CDR3 size: 15 residues. The ends lost 2 bases at V and 8 bases at J; junction bases unmatched: 8. CDR1 SGHTA and CDR2 FQGTGA come from the germline V gene. This chain's CDR3 is CASSLSREVKDEQFF. CDR3 nucleotides: TGTGCCAGCAGCTTATCGCGGGAGGTGAAGGATGAGCAGTTCTTC. The complete variable domain, with remaining parts taken from reference TRBV7-3 and TRBJ2-1, reads GAGVSQTPSNKVTEKGKYVELRCDPISGHTALYWYRQSLGQGPEFLIYFQGTGAADDSGLPNDRFFAVRPEGSVSTLKIQRTERGDSAVYLCASSLSREVKDEQFFGPGTRLTVL.

The rearrangement links TRBV5-1 to TRBJ2-5; the D gene is possibly TRBD2 (5 bases). This CDR3 is 13 amino acids long. Trimming left V 4 bases short and J 5 bases short, with 12 bases between. Germline V lookup: CDR1 SGHRS, CDR2 YFSETQ. CDR3 nucleotides: TGCGCCAGCAGCCTCGGGGTAGGGGAGACCCAGTACTTC. The encoded protein is CASSLGVGETQYF.

The chain links TRBV2 to TRBJ2-1, with a tentative D call TRBD2 (5 bases). The CDR3 is 16 amino acids. V dropped 6 bases and J dropped 2 bases, with 17 bases sitting between them. Germline V CDR1 and CDR2: SNHLY, FYNNEI. The CDR3 loop is CASSRLAGRPYNEQFF. The CDR3 DNA reads TGTGCCAGCAGCAGACTCGCGGGCAGACCCTACAATGAGCAGTTCTTC.

The chain couples TRBV5-1 to TRBJ1-3, with D unresolved. V shed 0 bases and J shed 2 bases, with 12 bases lying between them. CDR3 length: 16 residues. CDR1 is SGHRS and CDR2 is YFSETQ in the germline V gene. CDR3 residues: CASSLGPLSTGNTIYF. CDR3 nucleotide sequence: TGCGCCAGCAGCTTGGGGCCTCTCAGCACTGGAAACACCATATATTTT.

This clone was seen only once. The chain carries TRBV10-3 and TRBJ2-5; D might be TRBD1 (5 bases). From germline, CDR1 is ENHRY and CDR2 SYGVKD. The CDR3 runs to 13 residues. V dropped 7 bases and J dropped 3 bases, with 12 bases sitting between them. The CDR3 is CAIKGQGEETQYF. The CDR3 bases are TGTGCCATCAAGGGGCAGGGCGAAGAGACCCAGTACTTC.

This chain links TRBV7-2 with TRBJ2-7; D not resolved. Germline V gene sequence: CDR1 SGHTA, CDR2 FQGNSA. Trimming removed 6 bases at V and 0 bases at J, with 15 bases between. This CDR3 has 15 residues. CDR3 nucleotides: TGTGCCAGCAGGCCCGGGCCGTCGAGCTCCTACGAGCAGTACTTC. This encodes CASRPGPSSSYEQYF.

CDR3 nucleotide sequence: TGTGCCAGCGCTTTAGGCAGGGACTATGGCTACACCTTC. The encoded protein is CASALGRDYGYTF. The chain is built from TRBV6-1 and TRBJ1-2; tentative D call: TRBD1 (5 bases). CDR1 MNHNS and CDR2 SASEGT come from the germline V gene. CDR3 length equals 13 residues. The V end was cut by 8 bases, the J end by 3 bases, with 13 bases between.

The chain couples TRBV19 to TRBJ1-5, with D maybe TRBD1 (5 bases). Trimming cost V 11 bases and J 1 base, with 15 bases left between them. The CDR3 runs 14 residues. Per the germline V gene, CDR1 is LNHDA and CDR2 is SQIVND (reference sequence). The DNA for the CDR3 is TGTGCCTCCAGGGAGGTGAGCAGCAATCAGCCCCAGCATTTT. Encoded protein: CASREVSSNQPQHF.

The V call is TRBV4-2, the J call TRBJ2-5; unclear D gene. The CDR3 totals 14 residues. V was cut by 0 bases and J by 2 bases, with 7 bases left in between. Per germline, CDR1 LGHNA and CDR2 YNFKEQ. The CDR3: CASSQDNAQETQYF. The CDR3 DNA reads as TGTGCCAGCAGCCAAGATAACGCACAAGAGACCCAGTACTTC.

The CDR3 protein is CASSQEAGILSYEQYF. The CDR3, as DNA: TGCGCCAGCAGCCAAGAAGCGGGGATCCTGTCCTACGAGCAGTACTTC. The V and J genes are TRBV4-1 and TRBJ2-7, with 7 bases aligning to TRBD2. Trimming removed 0 bases from V and 1 base from J; junction bases left unmatched: 6. Germline CDR1 MGHRA, CDR2 YSYEKL. The CDR3 length is 16 residues.

This clone has only one observation. Germline and junction disagree at one end, which may indicate a read error. The chain employs TRBV7-7 and TRBJ1-1; D is ambiguous. Germline V lookup: CDR1 SSHAT, CDR2 FNYEAQ (reference sequence). This CDR3 comprises 13 residues. CDR3 amino acids: CASSTLLGTEAFF. CDR3 in DNA: TGTGCTAGCAGTACCCTATTGGGGACTGAAGCTTTCTTT.

The J gene is TRBJ2-1, the V gene TRBV2; the D gene is possibly TRBD2 (5 bases). Trimming removed 1 base from V and 7 bases from J, with 11 bases in between. The CDR3 spans 14 residues. The germline V gene encodes CDR1 SNHLY and CDR2 FYNNEI. CDR3 sequence: CASSEGGLRNEQFF. CDR3 nucleotide sequence: TGTGCCAGCAGTGAAGGAGGACTTCGGAATGAGCAGTTCTTC.

The genes are TRBV19 and TRBJ1-2; D ambiguous. Germline CDR1 and CDR2: LNHDA and SQIVND (reference sequence). CDR3 length equals 11 residues. V was shortened by 7 bases and J by 8 bases, with 11 bases between the two germline ends. CDR3 loop: CASNSRAGYTF. CDR3 nucleotide sequence: TGTGCCAGTAATAGTCGAGCAGGCTACACCTTC.

For this clone: Different DNA sequences within this sample yield the same CDR3. The rearrangement uses TRBV5-1 and TRBJ2-7; 8 nucleotides line up with TRBD2. The CDR3 is 13 residues long. The V gene's germline CDR1 is SGHRS and CDR2 YFSETQ. Trimming took 3 bases from V and 4 from J; bases not matched to a gene: 3. As DNA, the CDR3 is TGCGCCAGCAGCTCGAGCGGGAGTTACGAGCAGTACTTC. This codes for CASSSSGSYEQYF.

The genes are TRBV5-1 and TRBJ1-5; TRBD1 might be the D (6 bases). The V and J ends lost 0 bases and 4 bases respectively, with 8 bases between them. CDR1 SGHRS and CDR2 YFSETQ come from the germline V gene. The CDR3 spans 14 residues. The CDR3 region has the DNA TGCGCCAGCAGCTTGGGGACAGATAATCAGCCCCAGCATTTT. Translated: CASSLGTDNQPQHF.

The chain carries TRBV6-6 and TRBJ2-3, with D perhaps assigned TRBD1 or TRBD2 (5 bases each). Per the germline V gene, CDR1 is MNHNY and CDR2 is SVGAGI (reference sequence). The CDR3 is made up of 16 amino acids. V lost 2 bases to trimming and J lost 2 bases, with 14 bases between them. The CDR3 region is CASSYKGPGYTDTQYF. Here the CDR3 DNA reads TGTGCCAGCAGTTACAAGGGACCAGGTTACACAGATACGCAGTATTTT.

This chain joins TRBV7-9 and TRBJ1-2, with D uncertain. Germline lookup yields CDR1 SEHNR and CDR2 FQNEAQ (reference sequence). Trimming left V 5 bases short and J 2 bases short, with 9 bases between. The CDR3 is made up of 13 amino acids. CDR3 DNA: TGTGCCAGCAGCCCCTTCAGCAACTATGGCTACACCTTC. It specifies CASSPFSNYGYTF.

The chain employs TRBV2 and TRBJ2-2, with TRBD1 matching over 9 bases. Per germline, CDR1 SNHLY and CDR2 FYNNEI. The V gene end was trimmed by 6 bases and the J gene end by 6 bases; junction bases not matched to a gene: 11. The CDR3 has 16 residues. Here the CDR3 reads CASRFWTGDSSGELFF. The CDR3 DNA reads TGTGCCAGCAGATTTTGGACAGGGGACTCGTCCGGGGAGCTGTTTTTT. The full variable domain, completed using reference TRBV2 and TRBJ2-2, is EPEVTQTPSHQVTQMGQEVILRCVPISNHLYFYWYRQILGQKVEFLVSFYNNEISEKSEIFDDQFSVERPDGSNFTLKIRSTKLEDSAMYFCASRFWTGDSSGELFFGEGSRLTVL.